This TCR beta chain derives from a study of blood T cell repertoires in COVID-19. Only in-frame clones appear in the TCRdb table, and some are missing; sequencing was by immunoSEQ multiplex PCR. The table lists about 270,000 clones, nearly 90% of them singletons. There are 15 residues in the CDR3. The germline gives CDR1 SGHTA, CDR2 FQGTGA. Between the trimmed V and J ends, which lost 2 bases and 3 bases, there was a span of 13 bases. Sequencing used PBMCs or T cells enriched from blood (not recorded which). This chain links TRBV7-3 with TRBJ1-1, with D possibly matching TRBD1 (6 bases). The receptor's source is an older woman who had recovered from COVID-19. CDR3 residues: CASSLWARQDTEAFF. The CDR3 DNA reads TGTGCCAGCAGCTTATGGGCACGACAGGACACTGAAGCTTTCTTT.